The 32 T cell receptor beta chains presented below share a single source sample, sequenced in a study of cytomegalovirus exposure and HLA in healthy donors. The PCR used 60 Vbeta and 13 Jbeta primers. Sequencing was performed with immunoSEQ multiplex PCR; in TCRdb, only in-frame clones are kept and a portion is missing. The sample contains over 130,000 clones, 75% to 85% of which appear only once. Input material: PBMCs. All receptors come from a middle-aged man in good health and CMV-seropositive.

The chain couples TRBV19 to TRBJ2-3; D is possibly TRBD2 (6 bases). V was cut by 10 bases and J by 1 base, with 15 bases left in between. The CDR3 covers 14 residues. Looked up from germline, CDR1 is LNHDA and CDR2 is SQIVND (reference sequence). CDR3 loop: CATKAIAGTDTQYF. Written as DNA, the CDR3 is TGTGCCACCAAGGCAATAGCGGGCACAGATACGCAGTATTTT.

The chain uses TRBV6-1 and TRBJ2-7; D is ambiguous. Germline values: CDR1 MNHNS, CDR2 SASEGT. V dropped 1 base and J dropped 4 bases, with 17 bases sitting between them. The length of the CDR3 is 16 residues. The CDR3: CASSEGARPAGYEQYF. The CDR3 nucleotides read TGTGCCAGCAGTGAAGGAGCCCGTCCCGCCGGGTACGAGCAGTACTTC.

This clone is a singleton in its sample. The chain couples TRBV5-8 to TRBJ1-2; 12 bases match TRBD1. V gave up 4 bases and J gave up 4 bases; unmatched junction bases: 2. The CDR3 extends over 14 amino acids. The germline gives CDR1 SGHTS, CDR2 YDEGEE. CDR3 nucleotide sequence: TGTGCCAGCAGCCCGGGACAGGGGGCCTATGGCTACACCTTC. This sequence encodes CASSPGQGAYGYTF.

This clone was recorded a few times. The V and J genes are TRBV19 and TRBJ1-4, with a weak D call TRBD1 (6 bases). Germline V lookup: CDR1 LNHDA, CDR2 SQIVND (reference sequence). The CDR3 has 16 residues. Deletions cut 3 bases from V and 3 bases from J, with 14 bases between. This chain's CDR3 is CASSIYGQLPNEKLFF. CDR3 sequence (DNA): TGTGCCAGTAGTATCTATGGACAGCTACCTAATGAAAAACTGTTTTTT. The complete variable domain, with remaining parts taken from reference TRBV19 and TRBJ1-4, reads DGGITQSPKYLFRKEGQNVTLSCEQNLNHDAMYWYRQDPGQGLRLIYYSQIVNDFQKGDIAEGYSVSREKKESFPLTVTSAQKNPTAFYLCASSIYGQLPNEKLFFGSGTQLSVL.

The chain joins TRBV10-2 to TRBJ2-3; D is perhaps TRBD1 (6 bases). This CDR3 is 13 amino acids long. Trimming removed 6 bases at V and 3 bases at J, with 10 bases between. The germline V gene has CDR1 WSHSY and CDR2 SAAADI. The CDR3 spells CASSAGVTDTQYF. The DNA for the CDR3 is TGCGCCAGCAGCGCAGGGGTTACAGATACGCAGTATTTT.

The genes are TRBV21-1 and TRBJ2-1; no check of the table's D call, TRBD2, against the DNA was made. TRBV21-1 is described as a pseudogene. This CDR3 region has 16 residues. CDR3 coding DNA: TGTGCCAGCAGCAAAGGAGGAGGTAGCTCCTACAATGAGCAGTTCTTC. Translating it yields CASSKGGGSSYNEQFF.

On this clone: Other DNA sequences within the sample encode an identical CDR3. The chain joins TRBV28 to TRBJ1-5; weak D call: TRBD1 (6 bases). The ends were cut back, 2 bases at V and 0 bases at J, with 17 bases in the middle. The V gene's germline CDR1 is MDHEN and CDR2 SYDVKM. The CDR3 sequence is 18 residues long. The CDR3 protein is CASSLIRPGQFSNQPQHF. In DNA form, the CDR3 reads TGTGCCAGCAGTTTAATCCGGCCTGGACAGTTTAGCAATCAGCCCCAGCATTTT.

The chain couples TRBV7-8 to TRBJ2-3; D uncertain. The CDR3 extends over 12 amino acids. Germline CDR1 SGHVS, CDR2 FQNEAQ. The V end was cut by 2 bases, the J end by 5 bases, with 5 bases between. CDR3 sequence reads: CASSLLRDTQYF. CDR3 DNA: TGTGCCAGCAGCTTACTCCGAGATACGCAGTATTTT.

This chain uses TRBV27 with TRBJ1-6, with TRBD1 as a possible D gene (5 bases). Trimming cost V 3 bases and J 2 bases, with 8 bases left between them. CDR1 and CDR2 (germline): MNHEY, SMNVEV (reference sequence). CDR3 length: 15 residues. The CDR3 bases are TGTGCCAGCAGTTTTTCAGGGACCTATAATTCACCCCTCCACTTT. Amino acid sequence: CASSFSGTYNSPLHF.

The V and J genes are TRBV21-1 and TRBJ2-1; TRBD2 was called by the table and not checked on the DNA. TRBV21-1 represents a pseudogene. The CDR3 consists of 13 residues. CDR3 loop: CASSSRRGNEQFF. In DNA, the CDR3 is TGTGCCAGCAGCTCACGAAGAGGCAATGAGCAGTTCTTC.

The chain links TRBV5-5 to TRBJ2-1, with 12 positions matching TRBD2. The CDR3 has 16 residues. In germline, CDR1 is SGHKS, CDR2 YYEKEE (reference sequence). The J segment lost 3 bases and the V segment lost 0 bases, leaving 1 base of the junction unmatched. The CDR3 nucleotides read TGTGCCAGCAGCTTGGGACTAGCGGGAGACTACAATGAGCAGTTCTTC. It translates to CASSLGLAGDYNEQFF.

This clone appeared once. This chain joins TRBV6-1 and TRBJ1-2, with D perhaps matching TRBD1 (6 bases). The germline gives CDR1 MNHNS, CDR2 SASEGT. The CDR3 spans 14 residues. Trimming took 6 bases from V and 6 from J, leaving 17 bases between them. The CDR3 here is CASRKKGVIHGYTF. DNA for the CDR3: TGTGCCAGCAGAAAAAAGGGGGTAATCCATGGCTACACCTTC.

The table lists this clone with a few counts. The CDR3 region has the DNA TGTGCCAGCGGACAGGGGACTCAGCCCCAGCATTTT. Translated, it gives CASGQGTQPQHF. The chain recombines TRBV19 with TRBJ1-5, with TRBD1 matching 9 bases. Germline lookup yields CDR1 LNHDA and CDR2 SQIVND (reference sequence). The ends lost 9 bases at V and 6 bases at J; junction bases unmatched: 3. CDR3 length equals 12 residues.

In this sample, this clone turned up a few times. The V gene is TRBV29-1, the J gene TRBJ1-1, with D possibly TRBD1 on 5 matching bases. Looked up from germline, CDR1 is SQVTM and CDR2 is ANQGSEA. The CDR3 totals 15 residues. V was pared by 2 bases and J by 0 bases, with 13 bases between. The CDR3 region is CSVESGGKVNTEAFF. Here the CDR3 DNA reads TGCAGCGTTGAATCGGGGGGGAAGGTGAACACTGAAGCTTTCTTT.

This rearrangement joins TRBV13 to TRBJ1-1, with D unresolved. CDR1 is PRHDT, CDR2 FYEKMQ, per germline (reference sequence). The V and J ends lost 0 bases and 6 bases respectively, with 11 bases between them. This CDR3 region has 14 residues. The CDR3 DNA is TGTGCCAGCAGCTTAGGCGACGGAGGATCTGAAGCTTTCTTT. It yields the protein CASSLGDGGSEAFF.

The rearrangement joins TRBV19 to TRBJ2-3; possible D gene TRBD2, 6 bases. The germline V and J ends were trimmed by 3 bases and 6 bases, with 16 bases remaining between them. Per the germline V gene, CDR1 is LNHDA and CDR2 is SQIVND (reference sequence). The CDR3 loop spans 15 amino acids. This CDR3 reads CASSMSLLARDTQYF. The CDR3 DNA sequence: TGTGCCAGTAGTATGTCTCTGCTAGCGCGCGATACGCAGTATTTT.

The sample holds a few counts of this clone. The CDR3 sequence is CASSYSIGGKDTEAFF. In nucleotides, the CDR3 is TGTGCCAGCAGTTACTCGATAGGGGGCAAGGACACTGAAGCTTTCTTT. The chain employs TRBV6-6 and TRBJ1-1; TRBD1 matches at 7 bases. There are 16 residues in the CDR3. CDR1 is MNHNY and CDR2 is SVGAGI in the germline V gene (reference sequence). V trimming: 0 bases; J trimming: 3 bases; junction bases outside the gene matches: 7.

The V call is TRBV29-1, the J call TRBJ2-7; the match to TRBD1 covers 7 bases. The CDR3 extends over 16 amino acids. Per germline, CDR1 SQVTM and CDR2 ANQGSEA. With V trimmed by 6 bases and J by 1 base, 15 bases remained unmatched. The CDR3 region is CSVQAYRDSRSYEQYF. The CDR3 DNA reads TGCAGCGTACAAGCGTACCGGGACAGTAGATCCTACGAGCAGTACTTC.

This chain connects TRBV19 to TRBJ2-5, with TRBD1 matching over 9 bases. Germline lookup yields CDR1 LNHDA and CDR2 SQIVND (reference sequence). There are 15 residues in the CDR3. J lost 4 bases, V lost 5 bases, and 8 bases had no gene match. The CDR3 protein is CASSPNRGRLETQYF. DNA of the CDR3: TGTGCCAGTAGTCCAAACAGGGGGCGTTTAGAGACCCAGTACTTC.

In this sample, this clone turned up once. This rearrangement joins TRBV6-1 to TRBJ2-5, with 13 bases identical to TRBD2. The DNA end is a closer match to TRBJ2-7, so the J assignment may be wrong. The germline gives CDR1 MNHNS, CDR2 SASEGT. The CDR3 is 17 residues long. The CDR3 coding sequence is TGTGCCAGCAGTGTAATAAGCGGACTAGCGGGAGAGGGCGAGCAGTACTTC. Its translation is CASSVISGLAGEGEQYF.

This chain links TRBV28 with TRBJ1-2; weak D call: TRBD1 (6 bases). The CDR3 covers 13 residues. CDR1 and CDR2 (germline): MDHEN, SYDVKM. Trimming cost V 10 bases and J 4 bases, with 16 bases left between them. The CDR3 loop reads CAIRKGVGYGYTF. CDR3 DNA sequence: TGTGCCATTCGGAAGGGGGTGGGCTATGGCTACACCTTC.

V usage is TRBV5-1 and J usage is TRBJ2-6; TRBD1 matches 8 bases. Germline loops: CDR1 SGHRS, CDR2 YFSETQ. This CDR3 is built from 19 residues. V gave up 5 bases and J gave up 2 bases; unmatched junction bases: 15. Written as DNA, the CDR3 is TGCGCCAGCAGATCTACAGGGGGTGCTACCCCACCTGGGGCCAACGTCCTGACTTTC. This codes for CASRSTGGATPPGANVLTF.

V gene TRBV29-1 combines with J gene TRBJ1-1; 8 bases agree with TRBD1. V shed 5 bases and J 5 bases; nucleotides not matched to a gene: 1. From germline, CDR1 is SQVTM and CDR2 ANQGSEA. The CDR3 extends over 11 amino acids. The CDR3 DNA reads as TGCAGCGTTACAGGGGGTACTGAAGCTTTCTTT. It translates to CSVTGGTEAFF.

This chain links TRBV11-2 with TRBJ2-7; D may be TRBD2 (6 bases). Germline lookup yields CDR1 SGHAT and CDR2 FQNNGV. This CDR3 comprises 12 residues. Trimming left V 2 bases short and J 12 bases short, with 14 bases between. Here the CDR3 reads CASSLKGTGGYF. CDR3 in DNA: TGTGCCAGCAGCTTAAAAGGGACCGGGGGGTACTTC. Complete variable domain (other parts from reference TRBV11-2 and TRBJ2-7): EAGVAQSPRYKIIEKRQSVAFWCNPISGHATLYWYQQILGQGPKLLIQFQNNGVVDDSQLPKDRFSAERLKGVDSTLKIQPAKLEDSAVYLCASSLKGTGGYFGPGTRLTVT.

In this sample, this clone turned up a few times. J is TRBJ1-1 and V is TRBV6-6; 8 nucleotides align to TRBD1. J gave up 0 bases and V 5 bases, and 8 bases lay outside the gene matches. This CDR3 spans 16 amino acids. The germline CDR1 and CDR2 sequences are MNHNY and SVGAGI (reference sequence). CDR3 coding DNA: TGTGCCAGCAGTACCTGGACAGGGAGGATGAACACTGAAGCTTTCTTT. This translates into CASSTWTGRMNTEAFF.

This clone was seen once. The chain is built from TRBV6-5 and TRBJ2-7; TRBD1 matches at 7 bases. CDR3 size: 16 residues. Per germline, CDR1 MNHEY and CDR2 SVGAGI. Trimming removed 0 bases from V and 5 bases from J; junction bases left unmatched: 10. The CDR3 loop is CASSYSLVGGLNEQYF. The CDR3, as DNA: TGTGCCAGCAGTTACTCCCTGGTAGGGGGCTTAAACGAGCAGTACTTC.

The rearrangement uses TRBV4-2 and TRBJ2-7, with 13 bases fitting TRBD2. The CDR3 length is 15 residues. V gave up 4 bases and J gave up 6 bases; unmatched junction bases: 6. Germline V gene lookup returns CDR1 LGHNA and CDR2 YNFKEQ. The CDR3 sequence: CASSLHTSGRGEQYF. DNA for the CDR3: TGTGCCAGCAGCCTGCACACTAGCGGGAGGGGCGAGCAGTACTTC.

This rearrangement joins TRBV10-1 to TRBJ2-7, with a weak D call TRBD1 (5 bases). The CDR3 is 14 residues long. Germline V gives CDR1 WNHNN, CDR2 SYGVQD (reference sequence). Trimming pared 3 bases from V and 2 bases from J, leaving 11 bases between. As DNA, the CDR3 is TGCGCCAGCAGTGAAGGGGCAGGGCCCTACGAGCAGTACTTC. This gives the protein CASSEGAGPYEQYF.

This clone was picked up one time. The V gene is TRBV13, the J gene TRBJ2-3; TRBD2 matches at 8 bases. Trimming removed 4 bases from V and 5 bases from J; junction bases left unmatched: 8. This CDR3 spans 15 amino acids. Per the germline V gene, CDR1 is PRHDT and CDR2 is FYEKMQ (reference sequence). CDR3 sequence reads: CASSSRTSLEDTQYF. CDR3 DNA sequence: TGTGCCAGCAGCTCCCGGACTAGCTTGGAAGATACGCAGTATTTT.

As to this clone: At one boundary the junction diverges from the germline segment, which might be a read error. Other DNA sequences in this specimen translate into the identical CDR3. This chain links TRBV5-1 with TRBJ2-5; the match to TRBD2 covers 10 bases. The CDR3 loop spans 14 amino acids. Germline values: CDR1 SGHRS, CDR2 YFSETQ. CDR3 DNA sequence: TGCGCCAGCAGCTTAGCGGGAGGGCAAGAGACTCAGTACTTC. Its protein product is CASSLAGGQETQYF.

This clone was counted a single time. The chain recombines TRBV11-2 with TRBJ2-2; 7 bases agree with TRBD2. There are 16 residues in the CDR3. Unmatched junction bases numbered 7, after V lost 4 bases and J lost 2 bases. The V gene's germline CDR1 is SGHAT and CDR2 FQNNGV. CDR3 in amino acids: CASSSGWGGNTGELFF. The DNA for the CDR3 is TGTGCCAGCAGCTCTGGGTGGGGGGGAAACACCGGGGAGCTGTTTTTT.

This chain uses TRBV5-4 with TRBJ2-1, with 7 bases identical to TRBD2. Trimming took 2 bases from V and 0 from J; bases not matched to a gene: 2. CDR1 and CDR2 from the germline V gene are SGHNT and YYREEE (reference sequence). The CDR3 has 15 amino acids. The CDR3 coding sequence is TGTGCCAGCAGCTTACTAGCGATCTCCTACAATGAGCAGTTCTTC. It specifies CASSLLAISYNEQFF.